The 32 T cell receptor beta chains presented below share a single source sample, sequenced in a study of shared clonotypes between healthy human individuals. The data were produced by immunoSEQ multiplex PCR, yet TCRdb's version contains in-frame clones alone and is incomplete. The table includes 1.4 million or so clones, approximately 98.5% detected once. The sample comprised naive CD4+ T cells sorted from blood. The subset here: CD45RA+ positively selected. Receptor source: a man younger than 40 in good health.

The chain couples TRBV5-4 to TRBJ2-4; 10 bases line up with TRBD1. The V and J ends lost 4 bases and 8 bases, in that order; junction bases with no gene match: 6. The CDR3 sequence is 14 residues long. Germline assignment: CDR1 SGHNT and CDR2 YYREEE (reference sequence). The CDR3 coding sequence is TGTGCCAGCAGCCACGACAGGGGGCCAGACATTCAGTACTTC. Amino acid sequence: CASSHDRGPDIQYF.

The genes are TRBV5-4 and TRBJ2-7, with TRBD1 identical over 10 bases. Per the germline V gene, CDR1 is SGHNT and CDR2 is YYREEE (reference sequence). With 4 bases clipped from V and 7 bases from J, the junction kept 8 bases outside the gene matches. CDR3 length equals 14 residues. The CDR3 here is CASSARQGAGEQYF. The CDR3 DNA reads as TGTGCCAGCAGCGCAAGACAGGGGGCGGGAGAGCAGTACTTC.

In regard to this clone: Other DNA sequences within the sample encode an identical CDR3. The V and J genes are TRBV19 and TRBJ1-1, with D unresolved. CDR3 length: 13 amino acids. Trimming took off 3 bases at V and 0 bases at J, with 5 bases between the two ends. Germline V gene sequence: CDR1 LNHDA, CDR2 SQIVND (reference sequence). CDR3 bases: TGTGCCAGTAGTATTACAATGAACACTGAAGCTTTCTTT. Its protein product is CASSITMNTEAFF.

This sequence joins TRBV27 and TRBJ2-7, with 10 bases aligning to TRBD2. This CDR3 has 15 amino acids. CDR1 is MNHEY and CDR2 is SMNVEV in the germline V gene (reference sequence). Losses at the gene ends were 5 bases for V and 4 bases for J; bases not matched to a gene: 8. As DNA, the CDR3 is TGTGCCAGCAGTCCCCTAGCGGGAGTTGGGTACGAGCAGTACTTC. This encodes CASSPLAGVGYEQYF.

The chain has TRBV4-3 and TRBJ1-6; perhaps TRBD1 as D (5 bases). This CDR3 has 18 residues. The V and J ends lost 0 bases and 0 bases respectively, with 12 bases between them. Germline CDR1 reads LGHNA; CDR2 reads YSLEER. CDR3 coding DNA: TGCGCCAGCAGCCAAGAGGGGCCGGAAGACTCCTATAATTCACCCCTCCACTTT. It codes for CASSQEGPEDSYNSPLHF.

The chain combines TRBV28 with TRBJ2-7, with 9 bases matching TRBD1. The CDR3 extends over 16 amino acids. Germline V gene sequence: CDR1 MDHEN, CDR2 SYDVKM. V lost 3 bases and J lost 3; bases outside the gene matches: 9. This CDR3 is CASSLPTGGAFYEQYF. The CDR3 coding sequence is TGTGCCAGCAGTTTGCCCACAGGGGGCGCTTTCTACGAGCAGTACTTC.

The V call is TRBV4-1, the J call TRBJ2-1; D possibly matches TRBD1 or TRBD2 (6 bases each). Germline CDR1 and CDR2: MGHRA and YSYEKL. This CDR3 contains 13 residues. The V and J ends lost 5 bases and 5 bases respectively, with 10 bases between them. The CDR3 spells CASSGGTNNEQFF. The CDR3, as DNA: TGCGCCAGCAGCGGGGGGACAAACAATGAGCAGTTCTTC.

J is TRBJ2-1 and V is TRBV28; D remains unclear. The germline CDR1 and CDR2 sequences are MDHEN and SYDVKM. The CDR3 is 13 amino acids. The ends were cut back, 6 bases at V and 8 bases at J, with 14 bases in the middle. The CDR3 protein is CASSLSTGYEQFF. CDR3 DNA sequence: TGTGCCAGCAGCTTAAGTACGGGCTATGAGCAGTTCTTC.

V and J are TRBV7-8 and TRBJ2-6; the D is unclear. CDR3 length: 17 residues. Germline V gene data show CDR1 as SGHVS and CDR2 as FQNEAQ. The V end was cut by 5 bases, the J end by 5 bases, with 19 bases between. CDR3 nucleotide sequence: TGTGCCAGCAGCGGATGTGCCCCACAAAGTCGGGCCAACGTCCTGACTTTC. Its translation: CASSGCAPQSRANVLTF.

The chain uses TRBV7-6 and TRBJ2-7; 13 bases are a match to TRBD2. This CDR3 has 20 amino acids. The V gene end was trimmed by 1 base and the J gene end by 1 base; junction bases not matched to a gene: 13. Germline CDR1 is SGHVS and CDR2 is FNYEAQ. Written as DNA, the CDR3 is TGTGCCAGCAGCTTAGGGGCCGGGACTAGCGGGACTCTCAATTCCTACGAGCAGTACTTC. Translating it yields CASSLGAGTSGTLNSYEQYF.

The chain joins TRBV19 to TRBJ1-2; unclear D gene. The CDR3 extends over 13 amino acids. The V end was cut by 5 bases, the J end by 0 bases, with 7 bases between. Germline CDR1 is LNHDA and CDR2 is SQIVND (reference sequence). CDR3 protein: CASSAASNYGYTF. For the CDR3, the DNA is TGTGCCAGTAGTGCAGCCTCTAACTATGGCTACACCTTC.

The chain combines TRBV7-3 with TRBJ2-1, with D unclear. This CDR3 spans 13 amino acids. Germline-derived CDR1 and CDR2 are SGHTA and FQGTGA. V lost 5 bases to trimming and J lost 4 bases, with 9 bases between them. CDR3 nucleotide sequence: TGTGCCAGCAGCGGGTCAACATACAATGAGCAGTTCTTC. It is translated as CASSGSTYNEQFF.

This clone was recorded once. This chain joins TRBV6-6 and TRBJ1-1; D is unresolved. This CDR3 is built from 13 residues. Germline V gene data show CDR1 as MNHNY and CDR2 as SVGAGI (reference sequence). Trimming stripped 8 bases from V and 1 base from J, with 11 bases between. The CDR3 sequence: CASLGGPNTEAFF. The DNA of the CDR3 is TGTGCCAGCCTCGGAGGGCCGAACACTGAAGCTTTCTTT.

The chain has TRBV6-5 and TRBJ2-1; TRBD2 matches at 8 bases. The CDR3 has 14 residues. The V gene end was trimmed by 4 bases and the J gene end by 3 bases; junction bases not matched to a gene: 2. Germline V lookup: CDR1 MNHEY, CDR2 SVGAGI. The CDR3, as DNA: TGTGCCAGCAGTTTTGGGACTAGCTACAATGAGCAGTTCTTC. Encoded protein: CASSFGTSYNEQFF.

Points on this clone: Different DNA sequences within this sample yield the same CDR3. J is TRBJ1-4 and V is TRBV5-6; D remains ambiguous. Germline V CDR1 and CDR2: SGHDT, YYEEEE. The germline V and J ends were trimmed by 1 base and 0 bases, with 7 bases remaining between them. CDR3 length equals 15 residues. The CDR3 region has the DNA TGTGCCAGCAGCTTGCGCGGGGCAACTAATGAAAAACTGTTTTTT. It translates to CASSLRGATNEKLFF.

This clone came up once. V gene TRBV21-1 combines with J gene TRBJ2-4; the D call of TRBD2 is as the table states it, not checked on the DNA. TRBV21-1 is a known pseudogene. This CDR3 comprises 10 residues. The CDR3 protein is CASRRNIQYF. In DNA, the CDR3 is TGTGCCAGCAGGAGAAACATTCAGTACTTC.

The rearrangement uses TRBV9 and TRBJ2-1, with 10 bases lining up with TRBD2. This CDR3 spans 15 amino acids. Losses at the gene ends were 0 bases for V and 9 bases for J; bases not matched to a gene: 6. Germline CDR1 reads SGDLS; CDR2 reads YYNGEE. CDR3 nucleotides: TGTGCCAGCAGCGTAGCTAGCGGGAGCACAGGTGAGCAGTTCTTC. Translation: CASSVASGSTGEQFF.

The chain employs TRBV2 and TRBJ1-5; unclear D gene. Trimming left V 4 bases short and J 5 bases short, with 9 bases between. Germline V gene lookup returns CDR1 SNHLY and CDR2 FYNNEI. The CDR3 extends over 13 amino acids. The CDR3 protein is CASSAADYQPQHF. CDR3 in DNA: TGTGCCAGCAGTGCGGCAGATTATCAGCCCCAGCATTTT. Drawing the rest from reference TRBV2 and TRBJ1-5, the complete variable domain is EPEVTQTPSHQVTQMGQEVILRCVPISNHLYFYWYRQILGQKVEFLVSFYNNEISEKSEIFDDQFSVERPDGSNFTLKIRSTKLEDSAMYFCASSAADYQPQHFGDGTRLSIL.

The V call is TRBV18, the J call TRBJ2-3; D remains unclear. Trimming took off 2 bases at V and 2 bases at J, with 8 bases between the two ends. CDR3 length: 14 amino acids. CDR1 KGHSH and CDR2 LQKENI come from the germline V gene. In nucleotides, the CDR3 is TGTGCCAGCTCACCAGGCTCCTACACAGATACGCAGTATTTT. Translation: CASSPGSYTDTQYF.

The chain carries TRBV5-1 and TRBJ1-5; D is perhaps TRBD1 (5 bases). Germline V gene sequence: CDR1 SGHRS, CDR2 YFSETQ. The CDR3 loop spans 14 amino acids. Trimming cost V 0 bases and J 7 bases, with 11 bases left between them. In DNA, the CDR3 is TGCGCCAGCAGCTTGGAGCCAGGGCGACAGCCCCAGCATTTT. Residues: CASSLEPGRQPQHF.

J is TRBJ2-3 and V is TRBV19; D possibly corresponds to TRBD1 (6 bases). The CDR3 has 14 residues. The V gene's germline CDR1 is LNHDA and CDR2 SQIVND (reference sequence). Trimming cost V 6 bases and J 4 bases, with 14 bases left between them. The CDR3 sequence: CASSLRGAADTQYF. The CDR3 DNA is TGTGCCAGTAGCCTCAGGGGCGCCGCAGATACGCAGTATTTT.

The table lists this clone with a count of one. The chain combines TRBV5-4 with TRBJ1-2; no definite D call. Trimming cost V 0 bases and J 4 bases, with 16 bases left between them. This CDR3 has 16 residues. Germline V gene sequence: CDR1 SGHNT, CDR2 YYREEE (reference sequence). CDR3 in DNA: TGTGCCAGCAGCTTGGCCAGGCAGAACTACATCTATGGCTACACCTTC. Translating gives CASSLARQNYIYGYTF.

The V call is TRBV28, the J call TRBJ1-1; unclear D gene. CDR3 length equals 15 residues. Germline values: CDR1 MDHEN, CDR2 SYDVKM. Trimming shortened V by 3 bases and J by 1 base, and 12 bases separated the two germline ends. CDR3 region: CASSFPWTRNTEAFF. The CDR3 DNA sequence: TGTGCCAGCAGTTTCCCTTGGACTCGGAACACTGAAGCTTTCTTT.

The V call is TRBV9, the J call TRBJ2-2; TRBD2 matches 10 bases. With 4 bases clipped from V and 0 bases from J, the junction kept 6 bases outside the gene matches. CDR1 and CDR2 (germline): SGDLS, YYNGEE. The CDR3 loop spans 17 amino acids. CDR3 in amino acids: CASSILGLAANTGELFF. The CDR3 DNA is TGTGCCAGCAGCATATTAGGACTAGCGGCGAACACCGGGGAGCTGTTTTTT.

The chain employs TRBV30 and TRBJ2-5, with TRBD2 matching over 10 bases. The V and J ends lost 0 bases and 7 bases, in that order; junction bases with no gene match: 5. Germline V gene sequence: CDR1 GTSNPN, CDR2 SVGIG (reference sequence). The CDR3 extends over 14 amino acids. CDR3 in amino acids: CAWSVLAGAGTQYF. In nucleotides, the CDR3 is TGTGCCTGGAGTGTGCTAGCGGGAGCTGGGACCCAGTACTTC.

The V call is TRBV9, the J call TRBJ2-1; 13 bases fit TRBD2. In germline, CDR1 is SGDLS, CDR2 YYNGEE. J gave up 2 bases and V 4 bases, and 6 bases lay outside the gene matches. The CDR3 spans 17 residues. This CDR3 is CASSLLAGGLAYNEQFF. The CDR3 nucleotides read TGTGCCAGCAGCCTACTAGCGGGAGGGCTTGCCTACAATGAGCAGTTCTTC. Full variable domain (missing parts from reference TRBV9 and TRBJ2-1): DSGVTQTPKHLITATGQRVTLRCSPRSGDLSVYWYQQSLDQGLQFLIQYYNGEERAKGNILERFSAQQFPDLHSELNLSSLELGDSALYFCASSLLAGGLAYNEQFFGPGTRLTVL.

V is TRBV18 and J is TRBJ2-7; TRBD1 agrees at 8 bases. The CDR3 extends over 15 amino acids. The V gene's germline CDR1 is KGHSH and CDR2 LQKENI. V was pared by 6 bases and J by 6 bases, with 13 bases of the junction left unmatched. CDR3 residues: CASSPTPGQVTEQYF. CDR3 coding DNA: TGTGCCAGCTCGCCGACGCCGGGACAGGTGACCGAGCAGTACTTC.

This CDR3 reads CATSSDRGSYEQYF. The CDR3 coding sequence is TGTGCCACCAGCAGTGACAGGGGGTCCTACGAGCAGTACTTC. V and J are TRBV15 and TRBJ2-7; 9 bases are a match to TRBD1. V dropped 3 bases and J dropped 1; count of bases not matched to a gene: 1. The CDR3 loop spans 14 amino acids. Per germline, CDR1 LNHNV and CDR2 YYDKDF (reference sequence).

The chain is built from TRBV28 and TRBJ2-1; 12 nucleotides align to TRBD2. Unmatched junction bases numbered 19, after V lost 6 bases and J lost 7 bases. The CDR3 loop spans 19 amino acids. Germline lookup yields CDR1 MDHEN and CDR2 SYDVKM. The CDR3 nucleotides are TGTGCCAGCAGAAGAAGAGGGCTAGCGGGAGGGCCCGAAAGGAATGAGCAGTTCTTC. Amino acid sequence: CASRRRGLAGGPERNEQFF.

The rearrangement uses TRBV2 and TRBJ2-7; 9 nucleotides align to TRBD1. This CDR3 has 15 amino acids. Losses at the gene ends were 5 bases for V and 9 bases for J; bases not matched to a gene: 14. Per germline, CDR1 SNHLY and CDR2 FYNNEI. This CDR3 is CASSYDPEQGAWQYF. CDR3 nucleotides: TGTGCCAGCAGTTATGATCCGGAACAGGGGGCTTGGCAGTACTTC.

This chain joins TRBV7-2 and TRBJ1-2; the D is unclear. Deletions cut 2 bases from V and 0 bases from J, with 7 bases between. The CDR3 runs to 14 residues. Germline V gene lookup returns CDR1 SGHTA and CDR2 FQGNSA. The DNA for the CDR3 is TGTGCCAGCAGCTTAATGGGAACTAACTATGGCTACACCTTC. This encodes CASSLMGTNYGYTF.

The chain recombines TRBV7-9 with TRBJ2-5, with 14 bases lining up with TRBD2. The V gene end was trimmed by 5 bases and the J gene end by 6 bases; junction bases not matched to a gene: 5. The germline gives CDR1 SEHNR, CDR2 FQNEAQ (reference sequence). The CDR3 is made up of 15 amino acids. Here the CDR3 reads CASSGTSGRGKTQYF. The CDR3 DNA follows: TGTGCCAGCAGCGGGACTAGCGGGAGAGGCAAGACCCAGTACTTC.